What follows are 13 T cell receptor beta chains derived from one specimen sequenced in a study of CD8 T cells in Susac syndrome (dated by TCRdb to between 2018 and 2021). The library was built by means of the immunoSEQ multiplex PCR assay. RNA was extracted using the RNeasy kit, and roughly 0.5 to 1 microgram was reverse transcribed with random hexamers. The raw public reads went through TCRdb reprocessing: fastp at Q25, MiXCR clone calling, in-frame beta chains kept. Each entry merges the rows of one CDR3 protein and shows their most common DNA and genes. The sample table contains about 130,000 distinct CDR3 sequences; only one count was recorded for about 95% of them. The ten largest clones represent roughly 0.11% of the sample. The sample consisted of CD4+ T cells from PBMCs. Receptors were obtained from a human donor in good health.

The V and J genes are TRBV5-4 and TRBJ2-7; TRBD2 is a possible D gene (5 bases). From germline, CDR1 is SGHNT and CDR2 YYREEE (reference sequence). V gave up 3 bases and J gave up 2 bases, with 9 bases separating them. The CDR3 extends over 13 amino acids. CDR3 protein: CASSSSTTYEQYF. The CDR3, as DNA: TGTGCCAGCAGCTCCTCGACTACCTACGAGCAGTACTTC.

V and J are TRBV12-3 or TRBV12-4 and TRBJ2-2; 8 bases are a match to TRBD2. This CDR3 comprises 17 residues. The V segment lost 7 bases and the J segment 1 base; nucleotides outside the gene matches: 11. CDR3 loop: CASTTSGGRMNTGELFF. Here the CDR3 DNA reads TGTGCCAGCACTACCTCGGGGGGGCGGATGAACACCGGGGAGCTGTTTTTT.

This clonotype was recorded only once. V gene TRBV27 combines with J gene TRBJ1-5; D remains ambiguous. V was shortened by 0 bases and J by 2 bases, with 8 bases between the two germline ends. Germline V CDR1 and CDR2: MNHEY, SMNVEV (reference sequence). The CDR3 extends over 15 amino acids. CDR3 nucleotides: TGTGCCAGCAGTTTATCGGGGAGGGGCAATCAGCCCCAGCATTTT. Its translation: CASSLSGRGNQPQHF.

J is TRBJ2-7 and V is TRBV28, with D tentatively TRBD1 (6 bases). CDR3 length equals 16 residues. Germline CDR1 reads MDHEN; CDR2 reads SYDVKM. V lost 4 bases, J lost 6 bases, and 22 bases lay in between. The CDR3 loop reads CASSSISDSSTGEQYF. CDR3 sequence (DNA): TGTGCCAGCAGTTCGATATCGGACAGTTCAACGGGCGAGCAGTACTTC.

CDR3 coding DNA: TGCAGCGTTGAACTCGGACAGGGACGGACCTACGAGCAGTACTTC. It encodes CSVELGQGRTYEQYF. The genes are TRBV29-1 and TRBJ2-7; 8 positions match TRBD1. This CDR3 comprises 15 residues. Germline trimming cut 2 bases from V and 2 bases from J; bases unmatched to any gene: 8. From germline, CDR1 is SQVTM and CDR2 ANQGSEA.

The chain is built from TRBV29-1 and TRBJ2-1, with TRBD1 matching over 8 bases. Trimming at V came to 2 bases and at J to 9 bases, leaving 9 bases not matched to a gene. Germline V gene lookup returns CDR1 SQVTM and CDR2 ANQGSEA. The CDR3 runs to 14 residues. The CDR3 is CSVEKSTGGSEQFF. CDR3 sequence (DNA): TGCAGCGTTGAAAAAAGTACAGGGGGTAGTGAGCAGTTCTTC.

The V gene is TRBV7-4, the J gene TRBJ1-5, with 10 bases fitting TRBD1. This CDR3 has 15 residues. J gave up 3 bases and V 5 bases, and 4 bases lay outside the gene matches. Germline assignment: CDR1 SGHVT and CDR2 SQSDAQ. The CDR3, as DNA: TGTGCCAGCAGCCCTGACAGGGGGCACAATCAGCCCCAGCATTTT. Translation: CASSPDRGHNQPQHF.

V is TRBV27 and J is TRBJ2-5, with D hard to call. Germline values: CDR1 MNHEY, CDR2 SMNVEV (reference sequence). CDR3 length: 14 residues. V lost 2 bases, J lost 2 bases, and 9 bases lay in between. CDR3 nucleotide sequence: TGTGCCAGCAGTTTACAGAGATCGCAAGAGACCCAGTACTTC. Its translation: CASSLQRSQETQYF.

J is TRBJ2-7 and V is TRBV7-9, with 8 bases aligning to TRBD2. J lost 4 bases, V lost 1 base, and 6 bases had no gene match. CDR3 length: 15 amino acids. Germline CDR1 reads SEHNR; CDR2 reads FQNEAQ (reference sequence). CDR3 region: CASSLDGGRTYEQYF. The CDR3 DNA reads as TGTGCCAGCAGCTTAGACGGCGGGAGGACTTACGAGCAGTACTTC.

The rearrangement joins TRBV5-4 to TRBJ1-1, with D possibly TRBD1 on 5 matching bases. Deletions cut 3 bases from V and 0 bases from J, with 15 bases between. Germline CDR1 and CDR2: SGHNT and YYREEE (reference sequence). CDR3 length: 16 amino acids. The CDR3 reads CASSSQGIPMNTEAFF. The CDR3 nucleotides are TGTGCCAGCAGCTCCCAGGGTATCCCTATGAACACTGAAGCTTTCTTT.

This chain uses TRBV13 with TRBJ2-7; D possibly corresponds to TRBD1 (6 bases). This CDR3 is built from 15 residues. Germline V lookup: CDR1 PRHDT, CDR2 FYEKMQ (reference sequence). Trimming removed 1 base from V and 5 bases from J, with 15 bases in between. The CDR3 region is CASSLVGRGIHEQYF. The CDR3 DNA reads TGTGCCAGCAGCTTAGTGGGCAGGGGAATTCACGAGCAGTACTTC.

This clonotype was counted once. This chain uses TRBV6-5 with TRBJ1-3; TRBD1 matches 7 bases. The ends lost 6 bases at V and 1 base at J; junction bases unmatched: 6. CDR1 and CDR2 (germline): MNHEY, SVGAGI. The CDR3 extends over 15 amino acids. The CDR3 reads CASRSDRASGNTIYF. CDR3 coding DNA: TGTGCCAGCAGATCTGACAGGGCGTCTGGAAACACCATATATTTT.

J is TRBJ2-2 and V is TRBV29-1; D unresolved. Germline V lookup: CDR1 SQVTM, CDR2 ANQGSEA. V was cut by 7 bases and J by 6 bases, with 18 bases left in between. The CDR3 covers 14 residues. CDR3 DNA sequence: TGCAGCGCCCGTGGGCCAGCAGGACCCGGGGAGCTGTTTTTT. It translates to CSARGPAGPGELFF.